These T cell receptor beta chains were read from a single sample in a study of shared clonotypes between healthy human individuals. Profiling relied on immunoSEQ multiplex PCR, and the TCRdb table lists in-frame clones only, not all of them. The sample has about 2.2 million clones, approximately 92% seen once. The source material was naive CD8+ T cells from PBMCs. All receptors come from a man aged 18 to 30 in good health. Some clones in this sample may be carry-over from other donors' samples. Each CDR3 is given with its conserved first and last residue. The D gene is left open where the match is weak. Some rows mark clone size as missing; the rest say once, few, many or name a class of expanded clone.

J: TRBJ2-3
size: -
V: TRBV7-6
D: -
DNA: TGTGCCAGCAGCTTAGGAGGCAGGCTTACGCCAGATACGCAGTATTTT
CDR3: CASSLGGRLTPDTQYF

J: TRBJ2-5
size: -
V: TRBV10-3
D: -
DNA: TGTGCCATCAGTGAGTCTCCGGGAGACGCTCAAGAGACCCAGTACTTC
CDR3: CAISESPGDAQETQYF

J: TRBJ1-1
size: -
V: TRBV9
D: TRBD1
DNA: TGTGCCAGCAGCGAGGGGACAGGGGGAGTCACTGAAGCTTTCTTT
CDR3: CASSEGTGGVTEAFF

J: TRBJ2-2
size: -
V: TRBV5-1
D: -
DNA: TGCGCCAGCAGCTTGTTCTCCGGCGGGGTCGGCGGGGAGCTGTTTTTT
CDR3: CASSLFSGGVGGELFF

J: TRBJ2-7
size: -
V: TRBV19
D: -
DNA: TGTGCCAGTAGTCCCCAGGGCCCCTACGAGCAGTACTTC
CDR3: CASSPQGPYEQYF

J: TRBJ2-3
size: -
V: TRBV6-5
D: -
DNA: TGTGCCAGCAGTGAGTCAGGGGATGGTACGCAGTATTTT
CDR3: CASSESGDGTQYF

J: TRBJ2-1
size: once
V: TRBV19
D: TRBD2
DNA: TGTGCCAGTAGTCCGGGACTAGCGGGAGGCGGATCCTACAATGAGCAGTTCTTC
CDR3: CASSPGLAGGGSYNEQFF

J: TRBJ2-3
size: once
V: TRBV29-1
D: -
DNA: TGCAGCGCTCTCGACGGGAGAACAGATACGCAGTATTTT
CDR3: CSALDGRTDTQYF

J: TRBJ2-7
size: -
V: TRBV13
D: TRBD2
DNA: TGTGCCAGCAGCCCAACTAGCGGGAGGGCCTACGAGCAGTACTTC
CDR3: CASSPTSGRAYEQYF

J: TRBJ2-1
size: few
V: TRBV7-9
D: -
DNA: TGTGCCAGCAGCCCGACTTGGAATGAGCAGTTCTTC
CDR3: CASSPTWNEQFF

J: TRBJ2-3
size: -
V: TRBV13
D: TRBD1
DNA: TGTGCCAGCAGCGCTACAGGGGGCCGCGCAGATACGCAGTATTTT
CDR3: CASSATGGRADTQYF

J: TRBJ1-2
size: -
V: TRBV5-4
D: TRBD1
DNA: TGTGCCAGCAGCTTGGTCCCTGACAGGGCGAACTATGGCTACACCTTC
CDR3: CASSLVPDRANYGYTF

J: TRBJ2-2
size: -
V: TRBV9
D: TRBD2
DNA: TGTGCCAGCAGCGTCAGCCTAGCGGAGGCGAACACCGGGGAGCTGTTTTTT
CDR3: CASSVSLAEANTGELFF

J: TRBJ2-7
size: -
V: TRBV28
D: TRBD1
DNA: TGTGCCAGCACCGGACAGGGGGACTCCTACGAGCAGTACTTC
CDR3: CASTGQGDSYEQYF

J: TRBJ2-3
size: -
V: TRBV5-1
D: TRBD2
DNA: TGCGCCAGCAGTCCCGGGGAGCGGGAGAGCACAGATACGCAGTATTTT
CDR3: CASSPGERESTDTQYF

J: TRBJ1-1
size: -
V: TRBV9
D: TRBD1
DNA: TGTGCCAGCAGCTTAATCAGGGGGCTGAACACTGAAGCTTTCTTT
CDR3: CASSLIRGLNTEAFF

J: TRBJ1-1
size: -
V: TRBV4-3
D: TRBD1
DNA: TGCGCCAGCAGCCAACATTTCAGGGGGCACACTGAAGCTTTCTTT
CDR3: CASSQHFRGHTEAFF

J: TRBJ2-7
size: -
V: TRBV4-1
D: TRBD2
DNA: TGCGCCAGCAGCCGCACACTACTAGCGGCCGACTACGAGCAGTACTTC
CDR3: CASSRTLLAADYEQYF